This passage covers 14 T cell receptor beta chains from one sample sequenced in a study of T cells in Graves' hyperthyroidism and ophthalmopathy. RNA transcripts gave rise to amplified TCR beta CDR3 regions. HTBI primers were employed in a first-round RT-PCR of the TCR CDR3. TCRdb reprocessed the multiplex PCR reads with MiXCR, giving one entry per CDR3 protein. The sample contains 650,000 to 700,000 distinct CDR3 sequences, 17% of which appear only once. Input material: blood. These receptor sequences come from a man aged 50-59 years with Graves' hyperthyroidism.

The rearrangement links TRBV28 to TRBJ2-3; 7 bases match TRBD1. Germline trimming cut 3 bases from V and 0 bases from J; bases unmatched to any gene: 9. Per the germline V gene, CDR1 is MDHEN and CDR2 is SYDVKM. The CDR3 runs to 17 residues. The DNA of the CDR3 is TGTGCCAGCAGTTTCGTCGGAGTGGGACAGAGCACAGATACGCAGTATTTT. This encodes CASSFVGVGQSTDTQYF.

This clonotype came up many times. The chain has TRBV6-1 and TRBJ2-1, with 7 bases matching TRBD2. The CDR3 contains 14 residues. Germline values: CDR1 MNHNS, CDR2 SASEGT. The J segment lost 4 bases and the V segment lost 8 bases, leaving 8 bases of the junction unmatched. The CDR3 loop is CASQSGTLYNEQFF. CDR3 nucleotides: TGTGCCAGCCAAAGCGGGACCTTGTACAATGAGCAGTTCTTC.

This clonotype was counted at least ten times. V usage is TRBV30 and J usage is TRBJ2-7, with D hard to call. Trimming took off 0 bases at V and 4 bases at J, with 7 bases between the two ends. Germline CDR1 and CDR2: GTSNPN and SVGIG (reference sequence). The CDR3 runs to 12 residues. The CDR3 loop reads CAWSVAEYEQYF. CDR3 bases: TGTGCCTGGAGTGTAGCAGAATACGAGCAGTACTTC.

A word on this clonotype: The conserved final phenylalanine or tryptophan is absent from the CDR3, which likely points to a read error. This chain uses TRBV20-1 with TRBJ1-5; the match to TRBD1 covers 8 bases. CDR1 and CDR2 (germline): DFQATT, SNEGSKA (reference sequence). The CDR3 sequence is 16 residues long. The CDR3 sequence: CSGRQGRRTSNHPQHS. DNA for the CDR3: TGCAGTGGACGACAGGGGCGGCGGACAAGCAATCATCCCCAGCATTCT.

This clonotype has ten or more counts. The chain carries TRBV20-1 and TRBJ2-1; 9 bases map to TRBD2. This CDR3 is built from 16 residues. Germline values: CDR1 DFQATT, CDR2 SNEGSKA (reference sequence). J was trimmed by 2 bases and V by 5 bases; bases with no gene match: 10. CDR3 DNA: TGCAGTGCTCTCTTTAGCGGGGGCCTACCCTACAATGAGCAGTTCTTC. The encoded protein is CSALFSGGLPYNEQFF.

This clonotype was observed once. One junction end disagrees with the germline gene, perhaps due to a read error. V and J are TRBV19 and TRBJ2-2; no reliable D call. Looked up from germline, CDR1 is LNHDA and CDR2 is SQIVND (reference sequence). The CDR3 totals 14 residues. The CDR3 bases are TGTGCCAGTAGTAACGCAGTAAACACCAGGGAGCTGTTTTTT. This gives the protein CASSNAVNTRELFF.

The V and J genes are TRBV6-2 or TRBV6-3 and TRBJ1-1; a possible D gene is TRBD1 (6 bases). Trimming left V 7 bases short and J 5 bases short, with 17 bases between. The CDR3 runs to 14 residues. From germline, CDR1 is MNHEY and CDR2 SVGEGT. This CDR3 reads CASNLGGAITEAFF. In DNA form, the CDR3 reads TGTGCCAGCAACTTGGGGGGGGCGATAACTGAAGCTTTCTTT.

The chain combines TRBV11-2 with TRBJ2-3; 16 nucleotides match TRBD2. The J segment lost 2 bases and the V segment lost 0 bases, leaving 5 bases of the junction unmatched. CDR3 length equals 19 residues. Germline-derived CDR1 and CDR2 are SGHAT and FQNNGV. The CDR3 nucleotides read TGTGCCAGCAGCTTAGAGATCGGGACTAGCGGGAGGGACACAGATACGCAGTATTTT. The encoded protein is CASSLEIGTSGRDTDTQYF.

The chain recombines TRBV3-1 with TRBJ2-2; 7 positions match TRBD2. V gave up 0 bases and J gave up 8 bases; unmatched junction bases: 12. Germline-derived CDR1 and CDR2 are LGHDT and YNNKEL (reference sequence). The CDR3 length is 17 residues. The CDR3 sequence: CASSQDSSGGLIGELFF. Here the CDR3 DNA reads TGTGCCAGCAGCCAAGATTCTAGCGGAGGCCTGATAGGGGAGCTGTTTTTT.

This clonotype was seen many times. The rearrangement uses TRBV11-2 and TRBJ2-7, with a possible D match to TRBD2 (6 bases). The V end lost 1 base, the J end lost 4 bases, and 8 bases lay between the germline ends. The CDR3 covers 13 residues. Germline CDR1 and CDR2: SGHAT and FQNNGV. The CDR3, as DNA: TGTGCCAGCAGCTTAGGAGCGGGTTACGAGCAGTACTTC. It yields the protein CASSLGAGYEQYF.

Many counts were recorded for this clonotype. J is TRBJ2-1 and V is TRBV7-3, with 10 positions matching TRBD1. The CDR3 runs 16 residues. Looked up from germline, CDR1 is SGHTA and CDR2 is FQGTGA. With V trimmed by 5 bases and J by 3 bases, 7 bases remained unmatched. CDR3 in amino acids: CASSLPGQGVYNEQFF. For the CDR3, the DNA is TGTGCCAGCAGCCTACCCGGACAGGGGGTCTACAATGAGCAGTTCTTC. Using reference TRBV7-3 and TRBJ2-1 for the parts outside the CDR3, the full variable domain is GAGVSQTPSNKVTEKGKYVELRCDPISGHTALYWYRQSLGQGPEFLIYFQGTGAADDSGLPNDRFFAVRPEGSVSTLKIQRTERGDSAVYLCASSLPGQGVYNEQFFGPGTRLTVL.

This clonotype has a count of ten or more. This chain connects TRBV27 to TRBJ1-6; D gene unclear. The V gene lost 3 bases and the J gene lost 7 bases, with 7 bases spanning the gap. In germline, CDR1 is MNHEY, CDR2 SMNVEV (reference sequence). This CDR3 contains 13 residues. CDR3 region: CASSFLGNSPLHF. CDR3 sequence (DNA): TGTGCCAGCAGTTTCTTGGGCAATTCACCCCTCCACTTT.

This clonotype was seen repeatedly, ten times or more. The chain joins TRBV19 to TRBJ1-3, with D unclear. Trimming removed 3 bases at V and 0 bases at J, with 9 bases between. The germline CDR1 and CDR2 sequences are LNHDA and SQIVND (reference sequence). There are 15 residues in the CDR3. CDR3 protein: CASSMDGLSGNTIYF. The DNA for the CDR3 is TGTGCCAGTAGTATGGACGGTCTCTCTGGAAACACCATATATTTT.

This sequence joins TRBV6-1 and TRBJ2-5; 11 bases fit TRBD2. Trimming removed 8 bases from V and 1 base from J; junction bases left unmatched: 6. The CDR3 covers 15 residues. Germline V gene sequence: CDR1 MNHNS, CDR2 SASEGT. As DNA, the CDR3 is TGTGCCAGCCCTCCGGGACTAGCGGCCCAAGAGACCCAGTACTTC. Amino acid sequence: CASPPGLAAQETQYF.